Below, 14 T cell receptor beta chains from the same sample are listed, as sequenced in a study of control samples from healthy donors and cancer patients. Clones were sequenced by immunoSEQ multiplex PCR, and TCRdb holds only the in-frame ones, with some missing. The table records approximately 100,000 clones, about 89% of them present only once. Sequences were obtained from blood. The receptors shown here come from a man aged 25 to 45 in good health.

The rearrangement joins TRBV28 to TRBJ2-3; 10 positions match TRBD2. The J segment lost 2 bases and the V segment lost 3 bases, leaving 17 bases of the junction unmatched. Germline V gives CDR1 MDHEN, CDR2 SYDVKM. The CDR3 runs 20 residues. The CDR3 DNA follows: TGTGCCAGCAGTTTGGGGATACGGGGACTAAGCGGGAGGGCCACAGATACGCAGTATTTT. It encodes CASSLGIRGLSGRATDTQYF.

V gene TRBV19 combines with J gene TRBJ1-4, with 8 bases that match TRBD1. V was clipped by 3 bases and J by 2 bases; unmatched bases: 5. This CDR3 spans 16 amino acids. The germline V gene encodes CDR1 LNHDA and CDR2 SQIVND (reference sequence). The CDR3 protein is CASSMSRGLTNEKLFF. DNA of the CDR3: TGTGCCAGTAGTATGAGCAGGGGGCTGACTAATGAAAAACTGTTTTTT.

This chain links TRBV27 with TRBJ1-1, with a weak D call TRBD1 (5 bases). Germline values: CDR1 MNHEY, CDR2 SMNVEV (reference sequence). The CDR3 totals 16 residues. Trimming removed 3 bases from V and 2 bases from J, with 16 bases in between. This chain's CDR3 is CASSFSPGTDNTEAFF. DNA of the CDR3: TGTGCCAGCAGTTTCTCGCCCGGGACGGATAACACTGAAGCTTTCTTT.

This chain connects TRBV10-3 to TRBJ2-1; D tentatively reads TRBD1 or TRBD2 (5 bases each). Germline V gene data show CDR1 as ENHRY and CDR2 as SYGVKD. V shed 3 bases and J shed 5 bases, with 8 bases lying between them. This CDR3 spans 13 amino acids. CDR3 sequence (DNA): TGTGCCATCAGTGAAATGGGGGACAATGAGCAGTTCTTC. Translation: CAISEMGDNEQFF.

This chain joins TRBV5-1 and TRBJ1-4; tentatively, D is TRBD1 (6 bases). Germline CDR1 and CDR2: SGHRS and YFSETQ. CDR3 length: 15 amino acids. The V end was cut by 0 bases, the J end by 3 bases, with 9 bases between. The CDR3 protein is CASSLAEGANEKLFF. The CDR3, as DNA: TGCGCCAGCAGCTTGGCGGAGGGGGCTAATGAAAAACTGTTTTTT.

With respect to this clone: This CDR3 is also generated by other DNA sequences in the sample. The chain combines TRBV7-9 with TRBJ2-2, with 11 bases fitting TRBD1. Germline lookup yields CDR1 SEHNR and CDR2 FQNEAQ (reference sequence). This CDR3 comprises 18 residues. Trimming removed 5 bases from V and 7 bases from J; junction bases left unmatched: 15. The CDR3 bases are TGTGCCAGCAGCGGAAGCGCTACCGGGACAGGGGGGGGCGGGGAGCTGTTTTTT. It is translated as CASSGSATGTGGGGELFF.

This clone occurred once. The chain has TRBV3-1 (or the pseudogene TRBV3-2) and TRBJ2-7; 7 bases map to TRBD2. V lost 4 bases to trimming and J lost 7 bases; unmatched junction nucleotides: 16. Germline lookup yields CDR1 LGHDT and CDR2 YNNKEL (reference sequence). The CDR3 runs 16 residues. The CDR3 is CASSLRGIAGVFEQYF. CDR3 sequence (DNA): TGTGCCAGCAGCCTCAGAGGGATCGCGGGAGTATTTGAGCAGTACTTC.

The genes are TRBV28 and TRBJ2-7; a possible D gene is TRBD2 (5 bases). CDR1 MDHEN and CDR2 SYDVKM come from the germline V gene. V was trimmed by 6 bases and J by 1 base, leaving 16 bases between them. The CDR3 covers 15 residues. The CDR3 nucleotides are TGTGCCAGCAGATTCGAACGGGGAGCATCCTACGAGCAGTACTTC. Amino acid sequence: CASRFERGASYEQYF.

The CDR3 region is CASSHGTGGSETQYF. The CDR3 DNA reads TGTGCCAGCAGCCACGGGACAGGGGGCTCAGAGACCCAGTACTTC. The rearrangement uses TRBV7-6 and TRBJ2-5; 12 bases map to TRBD1. This CDR3 spans 15 amino acids. From germline, CDR1 is SGHVS and CDR2 FNYEAQ. V shed 5 bases, J shed 4 bases, and the junction held 5 bases outside the gene matches.

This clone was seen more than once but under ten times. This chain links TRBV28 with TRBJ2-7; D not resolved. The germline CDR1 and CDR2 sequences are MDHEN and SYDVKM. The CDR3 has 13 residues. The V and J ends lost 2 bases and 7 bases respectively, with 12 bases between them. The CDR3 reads CASSLRGPAEQYF. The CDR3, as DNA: TGTGCCAGCAGTTTACGCGGACCAGCAGAGCAGTACTTC.

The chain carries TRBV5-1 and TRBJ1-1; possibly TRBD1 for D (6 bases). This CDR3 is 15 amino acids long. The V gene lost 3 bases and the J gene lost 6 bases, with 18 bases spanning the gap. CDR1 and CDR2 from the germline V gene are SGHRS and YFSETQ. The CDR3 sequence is CASSYGGTGSPEAFF. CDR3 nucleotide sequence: TGCGCCAGCAGCTATGGGGGTACAGGGAGCCCTGAAGCTTTCTTT.

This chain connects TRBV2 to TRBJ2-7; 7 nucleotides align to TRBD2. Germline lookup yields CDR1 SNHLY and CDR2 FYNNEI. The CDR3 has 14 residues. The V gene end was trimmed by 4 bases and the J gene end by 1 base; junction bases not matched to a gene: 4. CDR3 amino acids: CASSGIAGSYEQYF. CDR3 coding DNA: TGTGCCAGCAGTGGGATAGCGGGTTCCTACGAGCAGTACTTC. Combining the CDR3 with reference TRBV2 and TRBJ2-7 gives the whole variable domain EPEVTQTPSHQVTQMGQEVILRCVPISNHLYFYWYRQILGQKVEFLVSFYNNEISEKSEIFDDQFSVERPDGSNFTLKIRSTKLEDSAMYFCASSGIAGSYEQYFGPGTRLTVT.

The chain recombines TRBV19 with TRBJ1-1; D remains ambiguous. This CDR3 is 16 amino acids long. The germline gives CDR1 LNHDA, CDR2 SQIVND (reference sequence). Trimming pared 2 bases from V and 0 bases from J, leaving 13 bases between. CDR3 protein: CASSISPQKMNTEAFF. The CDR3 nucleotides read TGTGCCAGTAGTATATCCCCACAGAAAATGAACACTGAAGCTTTCTTT.

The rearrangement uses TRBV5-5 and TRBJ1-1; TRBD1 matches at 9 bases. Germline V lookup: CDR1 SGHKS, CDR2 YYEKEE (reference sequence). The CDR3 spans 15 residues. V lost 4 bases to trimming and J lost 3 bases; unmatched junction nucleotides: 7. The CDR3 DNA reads TGTGCCAGCAGCCAAGGGGACAGGGCGGACACTGAAGCTTTCTTT. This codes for CASSQGDRADTEAFF.